Listed below are T cell receptor beta chains from one sample, sequenced in a study of blood T cells in healthy people across ages. MiXCR, applied by TCRdb to the 5' RACE reads, yields one record per CDR3 protein. The table lists more than 700,000 distinct CDR3 sequences, more than 35% of them singletons. The sample consisted of blood. These receptor sequences come from an elderly man in good health. The CDR3 runs from the conserved cysteine through the conserved F or W. Fields, in order: V gene, J gene, clone size, CDR3 protein. Only part of the rows carry a size: once, few, many, or a class if the clone is expanded.

V gene: TRBV5-5
J gene: TRBJ2-1
clone size: few
CDR3 protein: CASSPSLGAYNEQFF

V gene: TRBV5-1
J gene: TRBJ2-3
clone size: -
CDR3 protein: CASSFSADRAQYF

V gene: TRBV20-1
J gene: TRBJ2-3
clone size: few
CDR3 protein: CSEARGDTQYF

V gene: TRBV7-9
J gene: TRBJ2-1
clone size: -
CDR3 protein: CASSRWGLAGNNEQFF

V gene: TRBV12-3/TRBV12-4
J gene: TRBJ2-3
clone size: -
CDR3 protein: CASSRKGLVRASTDTQYF

V gene: TRBV5-1
J gene: TRBJ2-1
clone size: many
CDR3 protein: CASAKTSGSRNEQFF

V gene: TRBV10-3
J gene: TRBJ2-1
clone size: few
CDR3 protein: CAIRSGQGDNEQFF

V gene: TRBV7-3
J gene: TRBJ2-5
clone size: -
CDR3 protein: CASSLPLLAGGQETQYF

V gene: TRBV7-9
J gene: TRBJ1-2
clone size: -
CDR3 protein: CASSLALTSYTF

V gene: TRBV20-1
J gene: TRBJ1-2
clone size: -
CDR3 protein: CRARGQGDYGYTF

V gene: TRBV4-3
J gene: TRBJ2-7
clone size: once
CDR3 protein: CASSQATFGDGNEQYF

V gene: TRBV24-1
J gene: TRBJ2-1
clone size: few
CDR3 protein: CATSDSDVTSGPFGEQFF

V gene: TRBV7-8
J gene: TRBJ2-3
clone size: -
CDR3 protein: CASSPRSLAGGYF

V gene: TRBV20-1
J gene: TRBJ2-1
clone size: -
CDR3 protein: CSARHLDNEQFF

V gene: TRBV20-1
J gene: TRBJ2-1
clone size: once
CDR3 protein: CSWTSGEVVNEQFF

V gene: TRBV12-3/TRBV12-4
J gene: TRBJ2-3
clone size: few
CDR3 protein: CASSLLGGDTQYF

V gene: TRBV27
J gene: TRBJ1-1
clone size: -
CDR3 protein: CASSSSQGINTEAFF